These 4 T cell receptor beta chains originate from one sample sequenced in a study of blood T cell repertoires in COVID-19. Libraries were prepared by immunoSEQ multiplex PCR; TCRdb keeps only in-frame clonotypes and omits some of them. The table shows 80,000 to 95,000 clones, with about 84% occurring only once. The material sequenced was peripheral blood. The receptors derive from a woman aged 70-85 years with acute or convalescent COVID-19.

This clone was picked up a small number of times. The rearrangement links TRBV4-1 to TRBJ2-3, with D tentatively TRBD1 (6 bases). Trimming stripped 4 bases from V and 3 bases from J, with 20 bases between. This CDR3 region has 17 residues. CDR1 and CDR2 from the germline V gene are MGHRA and YSYEKL. The CDR3: CASSPSFSAGATDTQYF. CDR3 nucleotide sequence: TGCGCCAGCAGCCCCTCATTCTCAGCAGGGGCTACAGATACGCAGTATTTT.

The chain combines TRBV24-1 with TRBJ1-2, with D possibly TRBD1 on 5 matching bases. The CDR3 extends over 14 amino acids. Per the germline V gene, CDR1 is KGHDR and CDR2 is SFDVKD. Trimming took off 4 bases at V and 8 bases at J, with 16 bases between the two ends. The CDR3 coding sequence is TGTGCCACCAGTGAACCCGGACAAAAGGGCGGCTACACCTTC. Its translation is CATSEPGQKGGYTF.

The V and J genes are TRBV11-2 and TRBJ2-5, with 7 bases lining up with TRBD1. CDR1 is SGHAT and CDR2 is FQNNGV in the germline V gene. The V and J ends lost 5 bases and 4 bases, in that order; junction bases with no gene match: 7. The length of the CDR3 is 14 residues. As DNA, the CDR3 is TGTGCCAGCAGCCCTCGGACAGGCACAGAGACCCAGTACTTC. It is translated as CASSPRTGTETQYF.

This clone was seen a single time. This rearrangement joins TRBV15 to TRBJ1-1; D is possibly TRBD1 (5 bases). The CDR3 has 17 amino acids. The germline V gene encodes CDR1 LNHNV and CDR2 YYDKDF (reference sequence). V was trimmed by 0 bases and J by 1 base, leaving 15 bases between them. CDR3 nucleotides: TGTGCCACCAGCAGAGATACCGGGGGGGTAGGGAACACTGAAGCTTTCTTT. Translated, it gives CATSRDTGGVGNTEAFF. The full variable domain, in which reference TRBV15 and TRBJ1-1 provide the parts outside the CDR3, is DAMVIQNPRYQVTQFGKPVTLSCSQTLNHNVMYWYQQKSSQAPKLLFHYYDKDFNNEADTPDNFQSRRPNTSFCFLDIRSPGLGDTAMYLCATSRDTGGVGNTEAFFGQGTRLTVV.